The sequence of this TCR beta chain was determined in a study of OX40 agonist ivuxolimab in advanced cancers. The assay was immunoSEQ multiplex PCR, and TCRdb's table has in-frame clones only and misses some. The repertoire holds about 48,000 clones, with 88% as singletons. The sequence came from an adult with an advanced solid tumor such as melanoma, head and neck, liver or kidney cancer. The source material was CD4+ or CD8+ T cells sorted from blood, sampled in a trial of the OX40 agonist ivuxolimab.

CDR3 DNA sequence: TGTGCCACCGGGGGGGAAGCAGATACGCAGTATTTT. It encodes CATGGEADTQYF. The chain has TRBV10-3 and TRBJ2-3; 8 nucleotides match TRBD2. With 10 bases clipped from V and 4 bases from J, the junction kept 4 bases outside the gene matches. Germline CDR1 and CDR2: ENHRY and SYGVKD. This CDR3 region has 12 residues.